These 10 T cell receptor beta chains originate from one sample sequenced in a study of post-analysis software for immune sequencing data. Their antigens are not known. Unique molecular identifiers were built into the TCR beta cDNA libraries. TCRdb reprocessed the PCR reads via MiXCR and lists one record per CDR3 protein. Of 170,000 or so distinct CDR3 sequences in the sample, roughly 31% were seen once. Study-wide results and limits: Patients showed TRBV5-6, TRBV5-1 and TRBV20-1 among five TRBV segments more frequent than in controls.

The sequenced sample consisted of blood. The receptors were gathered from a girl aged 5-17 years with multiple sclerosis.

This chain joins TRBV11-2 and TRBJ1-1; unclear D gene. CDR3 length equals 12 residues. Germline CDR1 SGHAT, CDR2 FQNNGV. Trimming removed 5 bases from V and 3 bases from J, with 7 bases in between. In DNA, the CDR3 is TGTGCCAGCAGCCAACCGCACACTGAAGCTTTCTTT. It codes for CASSQPHTEAFF.

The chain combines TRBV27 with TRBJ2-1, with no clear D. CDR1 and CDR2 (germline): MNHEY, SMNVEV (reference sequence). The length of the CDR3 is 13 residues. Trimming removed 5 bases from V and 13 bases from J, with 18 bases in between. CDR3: CASSPGLSFFQFF. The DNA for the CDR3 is TGTGCCAGCAGTCCCGGCCTAAGCTTCTTTCAGTTCTTC.

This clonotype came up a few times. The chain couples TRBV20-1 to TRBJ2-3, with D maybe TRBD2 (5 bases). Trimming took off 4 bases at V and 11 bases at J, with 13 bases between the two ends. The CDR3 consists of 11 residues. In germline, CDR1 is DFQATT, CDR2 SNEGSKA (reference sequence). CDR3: CSATTPREQYF. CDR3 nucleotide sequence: TGCAGTGCTACTACCCCCCGGGAGCAGTATTTT.

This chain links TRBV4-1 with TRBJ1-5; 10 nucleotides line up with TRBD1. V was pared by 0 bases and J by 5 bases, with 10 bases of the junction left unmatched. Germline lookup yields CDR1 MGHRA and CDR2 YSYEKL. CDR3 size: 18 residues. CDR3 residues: CASSQEGARQGAYQPQHF. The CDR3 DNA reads TGCGCCAGCAGCCAAGAAGGAGCTCGACAGGGGGCCTATCAGCCCCAGCATTTT.

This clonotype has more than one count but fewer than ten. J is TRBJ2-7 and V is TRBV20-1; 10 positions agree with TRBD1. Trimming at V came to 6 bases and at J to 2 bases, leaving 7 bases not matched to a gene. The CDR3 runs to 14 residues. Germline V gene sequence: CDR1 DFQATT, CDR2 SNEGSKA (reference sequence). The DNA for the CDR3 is TGCAGTGCCCCTCGACAGGGGGCGACCTACGAGCAGTACTTC. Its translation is CSAPRQGATYEQYF.

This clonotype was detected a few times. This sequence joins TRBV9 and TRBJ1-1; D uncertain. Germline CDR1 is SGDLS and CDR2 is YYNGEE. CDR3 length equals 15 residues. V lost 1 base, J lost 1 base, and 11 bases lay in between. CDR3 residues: CASSVFPTWNTEAFF. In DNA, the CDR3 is TGTGCCAGCAGCGTATTCCCCACGTGGAACACTGAAGCTTTCTTT.

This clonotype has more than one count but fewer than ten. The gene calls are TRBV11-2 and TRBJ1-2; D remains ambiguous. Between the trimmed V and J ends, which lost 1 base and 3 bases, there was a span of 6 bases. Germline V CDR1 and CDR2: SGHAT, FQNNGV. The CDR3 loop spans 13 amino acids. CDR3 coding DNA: TGTGCCAGCAGCTTAGGTAGTGACTATGGCTACACCTTC. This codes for CASSLGSDYGYTF.

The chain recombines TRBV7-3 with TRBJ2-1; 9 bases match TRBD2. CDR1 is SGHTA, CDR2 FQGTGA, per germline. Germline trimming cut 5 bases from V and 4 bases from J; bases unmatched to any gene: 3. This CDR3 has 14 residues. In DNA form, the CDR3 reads TGTGCCAGCAGCCCGACTAGCGGATACAATGAGCAGTTCTTC. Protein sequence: CASSPTSGYNEQFF.

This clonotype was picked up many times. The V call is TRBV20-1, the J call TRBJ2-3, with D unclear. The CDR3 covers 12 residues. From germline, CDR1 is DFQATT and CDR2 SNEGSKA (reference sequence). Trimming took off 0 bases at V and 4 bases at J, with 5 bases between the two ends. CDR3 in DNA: TGCAGTGCTAGAGAAACGGCAGATACGCAGTATTTT. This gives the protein CSARETADTQYF.

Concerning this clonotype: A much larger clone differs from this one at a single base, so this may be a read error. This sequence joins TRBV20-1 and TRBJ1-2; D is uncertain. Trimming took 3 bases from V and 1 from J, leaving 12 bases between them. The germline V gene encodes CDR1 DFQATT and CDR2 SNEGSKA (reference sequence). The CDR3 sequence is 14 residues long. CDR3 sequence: CSARGIDGNYGYTF. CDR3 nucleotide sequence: TGCAGTGCTAGGGGGATTGACGGTAACTATGGCTACACCTTC.